The 17 T cell receptor beta chains below come from one sample, sequenced in a study of shared clonotypes between healthy human individuals. TCRdb keeps only in-frame clones here, not all; method: immunoSEQ multiplex PCR. The top ten hold approximately 0.35% of the sample, which has about 2.4 million clones, approximately 93% seen once. Sample: naive CD4+ T cells from PBMCs. Subset described: CD45RA+ positively selected. Source of these receptors: a man aged 18 to 30 in good health. Some clones in this sample may be carry-over from other donors' samples.

The V call is TRBV28, the J call TRBJ1-4, with D hard to call. Germline V gene sequence: CDR1 MDHEN, CDR2 SYDVKM. This CDR3 comprises 15 residues. The V end lost 4 bases, the J end lost 4 bases, and 13 bases lay between the germline ends. Written as DNA, the CDR3 is TGTGCCAGCAGTTCCCCCTTCCGTAATAATGAAAAACTGTTTTTT. Its protein is CASSSPFRNNEKLFF.

This chain joins TRBV19 and TRBJ1-4; TRBD1 aligns across 9 bases. The CDR3 loop spans 16 amino acids. The V and J ends lost 4 bases and 8 bases, in that order; junction bases with no gene match: 11. CDR1 is LNHDA, CDR2 SQIVND, per germline (reference sequence). The CDR3 spells CASSTLAQGAEEKLFF. Here the CDR3 DNA reads TGTGCCAGTAGTACACTCGCACAGGGGGCGGAAGAAAAACTGTTTTTT.

V usage is TRBV9 and J usage is TRBJ1-1, with D perhaps matching TRBD1 (5 bases). V shed 1 base and J shed 5 bases, with 9 bases lying between them. Germline loops: CDR1 SGDLS, CDR2 YYNGEE. CDR3 length: 13 residues. CDR3 nucleotides: TGTGCCAGCAGCGTACAGGGTTGGACTGAAGCTTTCTTT. Amino acids: CASSVQGWTEAFF.

This chain connects TRBV29-1 to TRBJ2-2; D is unresolved. The CDR3 has 13 residues. The germline CDR1 and CDR2 sequences are SQVTM and ANQGSEA. V was clipped by 4 bases and J by 4 bases, with 10 bases between them. The CDR3, as DNA: TGCAGCGTTGGGGGTGGTGGCACCGGGGAGCTGTTTTTT. Translating it yields CSVGGGGTGELFF.

V usage is TRBV30 and J usage is TRBJ1-5; D is undetermined. Per the germline V gene, CDR1 is GTSNPN and CDR2 is SVGIG (reference sequence). The CDR3 spans 14 residues. V lost 2 bases and J 2 bases, leaving 10 bases between the germline ends. DNA for the CDR3: TGTGCCTGGAGTCAGAGGGTCGGCAATCAGCCCCAGCATTTT. Translating it yields CAWSQRVGNQPQHF.

The chain couples TRBV5-4 to TRBJ2-5; D not resolved. Germline CDR1 is SGHNT and CDR2 is YYREEE (reference sequence). This CDR3 has 12 amino acids. V was shortened by 4 bases and J by 5 bases, with 9 bases between the two germline ends. CDR3 amino acids: CASSQTGETQYF. CDR3 nucleotide sequence: TGTGCCAGCAGCCAGACTGGCGAGACCCAGTACTTC.

V gene TRBV5-1 combines with J gene TRBJ2-3; TRBD2 matches at 8 bases. There are 14 residues in the CDR3. Germline V gives CDR1 SGHRS, CDR2 YFSETQ. V dropped 7 bases and J dropped 9; count of bases not matched to a gene: 13. The CDR3 DNA follows: TGCGCCAGCTTCCCCGGGGCGGGAGGTCAGACGCAGTATTTT. Translated: CASFPGAGGQTQYF. Drawing the rest from reference TRBV5-1 and TRBJ2-3, the complete variable domain is KAGVTQTPRYLIKTRGQQVTLSCSPISGHRSVSWYQQTPGQGLQFLFEYFSETQRNKGNFPGRFSGRQFSNSRSEMNVSTLELGDSALYLCASFPGAGGQTQYFGPGTRLTVL.

The J gene is TRBJ2-7, the V gene TRBV7-2; D gene ambiguous. V lost 5 bases, J lost 0 bases, and 14 bases lay in between. CDR3 size: 15 residues. In germline, CDR1 is SGHTA, CDR2 FQGNSA. This chain's CDR3 is CASSHSYFDSYEQYF. DNA for the CDR3: TGTGCCAGCAGCCACAGCTACTTCGACTCCTACGAGCAGTACTTC. Looking up the rest from reference TRBV7-2 and TRBJ2-7 gives the full variable domain: GAGVSQSPSNKVTEKGKDVELRCDPISGHTALYWYRQSLGQGLEFLIYFQGNSAPDKSGLPSDRFSAERTGGSVSTLTIQRTQQEDSAVYLCASSHSYFDSYEQYFGPGTRLTVT.

The chain links TRBV27 to TRBJ2-1; D unresolved. The CDR3 consists of 16 residues. Trimming removed 6 bases from V and 12 bases from J, with 27 bases in between. In germline, CDR1 is MNHEY, CDR2 SMNVEV (reference sequence). The CDR3 region has the DNA TGTGCCAGCAGAATACCGGACGGAAAAGATACAATGAGGCAGTTCTTC. This codes for CASRIPDGKDTMRQFF.

V gene TRBV5-8 combines with J gene TRBJ1-2, with 8 bases lining up with TRBD1. Germline V gives CDR1 SGHTS, CDR2 YDEGEE. This CDR3 has 14 residues. J was trimmed by 8 bases and V by 1 base; bases with no gene match: 7. The CDR3 spells CASSLPGQGGGYTF. The CDR3 DNA reads TGTGCCAGCAGCTTGCCCGGACAGGGAGGCGGCTACACCTTC.

The chain employs TRBV5-1 and TRBJ2-1; 12 bases match TRBD1. After removal of 3 bases from V and 5 bases from J, the junction contained 9 bases not matched to a gene. CDR3 length equals 17 residues. Germline V CDR1 and CDR2: SGHRS, YFSETQ. CDR3 in DNA: TGCGCCAGCAGCTACTCTCCGGGACAGGGGGCCCACAATGAGCAGTTCTTC. It specifies CASSYSPGQGAHNEQFF.

This rearrangement joins TRBV9 to TRBJ2-1, with 8 bases that match TRBD2. Germline values: CDR1 SGDLS, CDR2 YYNGEE. Trimming cost V 0 bases and J 7 bases; bases outside gene matches: 15. The CDR3 extends over 18 amino acids. CDR3 sequence: CASSVALFGAAGDNEQFF. The CDR3, as DNA: TGTGCCAGCAGCGTAGCTTTATTCGGCGCAGCGGGAGATAATGAGCAGTTCTTC.

In this sample, this clone turned up once. This chain links TRBV28 with TRBJ2-2, with a tentative D call TRBD1 (7 bases). The CDR3 totals 14 residues. V shed 5 bases and J shed 4 bases, with 11 bases lying between them. Germline loops: CDR1 MDHEN, CDR2 SYDVKM. CDR3 loop: CASSMQGGTGELFF. The CDR3 nucleotides are TGTGCCAGCAGTATGCAGGGGGGCACCGGGGAGCTGTTTTTT.

V is TRBV7-9 and J is TRBJ2-3; possibly TRBD1 for D (6 bases). Germline V gives CDR1 SEHNR, CDR2 FQNEAQ (reference sequence). CDR3 length: 18 residues. V was pared by 0 bases and J by 3 bases, with 19 bases between. The CDR3 loop reads CASSLAQWGPLGTDTQYF. Here the CDR3 DNA reads TGTGCCAGCAGCTTAGCCCAATGGGGGCCCCTAGGGACAGATACGCAGTATTTT.

The CDR3 DNA sequence: TGCGCCAGCAGCACAATAGCGGGTCAGAGCTACAATGAGCAGTTCTTC. It is translated as CASSTIAGQSYNEQFF. The V gene is TRBV5-1, the J gene TRBJ2-1; the match to TRBD2 covers 7 bases. This CDR3 is 16 amino acids long. Losses at the gene ends were 4 bases for V and 3 bases for J; bases not matched to a gene: 10. The germline V gene encodes CDR1 SGHRS and CDR2 YFSETQ.

V usage is TRBV4-1 and J usage is TRBJ2-5, with TRBD2 matching 8 bases. The CDR3 contains 14 residues. Germline CDR1 MGHRA, CDR2 YSYEKL. Trimming removed 4 bases from V and 5 bases from J; junction bases left unmatched: 6. The CDR3 spells CASSPAGGGETQYF. CDR3 nucleotide sequence: TGCGCCAGCAGCCCGGCGGGAGGCGGGGAGACCCAGTACTTC.

About this clone: Other DNA sequences from this sample encode an identical CDR3 as well. The rearrangement links TRBV6-6 to TRBJ2-1; no firm D call. V was shortened by 5 bases and J by 4 bases, with 3 bases between the two germline ends. Germline V gene sequence: CDR1 MNHNY, CDR2 SVGAGI (reference sequence). The CDR3 has 11 amino acids. CDR3 amino acids: CASSAYNEQFF. As DNA, the CDR3 is TGTGCCAGCAGTGCGTACAATGAGCAGTTCTTC.